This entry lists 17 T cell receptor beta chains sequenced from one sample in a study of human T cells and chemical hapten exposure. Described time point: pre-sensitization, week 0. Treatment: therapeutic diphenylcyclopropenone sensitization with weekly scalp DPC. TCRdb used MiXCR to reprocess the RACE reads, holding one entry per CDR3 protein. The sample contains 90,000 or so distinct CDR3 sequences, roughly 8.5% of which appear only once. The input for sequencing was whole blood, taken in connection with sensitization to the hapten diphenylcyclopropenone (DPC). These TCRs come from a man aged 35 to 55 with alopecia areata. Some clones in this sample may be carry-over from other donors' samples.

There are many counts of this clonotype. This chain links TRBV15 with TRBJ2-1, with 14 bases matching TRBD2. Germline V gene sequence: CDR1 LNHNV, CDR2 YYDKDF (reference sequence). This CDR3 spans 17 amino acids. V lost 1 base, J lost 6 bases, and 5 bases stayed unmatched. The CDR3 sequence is CATSRGLAGGPVNEQFF. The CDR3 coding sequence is TGTGCCACCAGCAGAGGACTAGCGGGAGGGCCTGTCAATGAGCAGTTCTTC.

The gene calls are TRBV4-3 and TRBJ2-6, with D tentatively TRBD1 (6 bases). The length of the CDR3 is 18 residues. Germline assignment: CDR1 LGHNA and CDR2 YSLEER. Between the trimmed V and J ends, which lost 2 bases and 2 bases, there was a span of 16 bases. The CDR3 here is CASSQSGRGFAGANVLTF. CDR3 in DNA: TGCGCCAGCAGCCAATCGGGCAGGGGTTTCGCTGGGGCCAACGTCCTGACTTTC.

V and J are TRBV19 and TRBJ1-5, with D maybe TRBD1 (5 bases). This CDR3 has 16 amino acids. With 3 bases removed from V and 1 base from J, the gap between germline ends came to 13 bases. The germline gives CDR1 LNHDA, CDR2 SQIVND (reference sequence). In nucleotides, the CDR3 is TGTGCCAGTAGTATTGGGCAGGGCCTAAGCAATCAGCCCCAGCATTTT. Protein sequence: CASSIGQGLSNQPQHF.

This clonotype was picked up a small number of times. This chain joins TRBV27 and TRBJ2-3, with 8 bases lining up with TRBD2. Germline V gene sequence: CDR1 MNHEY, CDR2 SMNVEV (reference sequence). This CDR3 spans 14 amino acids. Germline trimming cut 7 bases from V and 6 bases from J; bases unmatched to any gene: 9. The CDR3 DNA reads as TGTGCCAGCACCCCCGGACTAGCAAGGGATACGCAGTATTTT. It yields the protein CASTPGLARDTQYF.

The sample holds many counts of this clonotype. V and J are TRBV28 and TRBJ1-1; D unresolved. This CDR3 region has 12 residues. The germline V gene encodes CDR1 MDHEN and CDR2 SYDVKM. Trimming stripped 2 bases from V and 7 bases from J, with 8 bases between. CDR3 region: CASSLAWGEAFF. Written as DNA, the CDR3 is TGTGCCAGCAGTTTAGCCTGGGGTGAAGCTTTCTTT.

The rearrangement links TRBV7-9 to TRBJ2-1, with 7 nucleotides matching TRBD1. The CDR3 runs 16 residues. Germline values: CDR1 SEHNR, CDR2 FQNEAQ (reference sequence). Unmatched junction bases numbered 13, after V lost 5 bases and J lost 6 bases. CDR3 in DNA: TGTGCCAGCAGCCCGGAAGGGACAGTTGGCGTCAATGAGCAGTTCTTC. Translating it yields CASSPEGTVGVNEQFF.

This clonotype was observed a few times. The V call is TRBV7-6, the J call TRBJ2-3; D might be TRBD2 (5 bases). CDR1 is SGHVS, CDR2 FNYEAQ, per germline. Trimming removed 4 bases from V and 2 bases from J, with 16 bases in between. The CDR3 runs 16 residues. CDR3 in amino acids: CASSSRLLRNTDTQYF. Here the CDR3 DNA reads TGTGCCAGCAGCTCGAGACTACTCCGAAACACAGATACGCAGTATTTT.

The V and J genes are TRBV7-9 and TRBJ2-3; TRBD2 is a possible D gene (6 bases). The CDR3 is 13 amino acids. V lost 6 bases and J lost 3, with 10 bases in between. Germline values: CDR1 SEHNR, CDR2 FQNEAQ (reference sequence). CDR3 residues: CASRSGATDTQYF. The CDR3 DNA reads TGTGCCAGCAGGTCGGGAGCTACAGATACGCAGTATTTT.

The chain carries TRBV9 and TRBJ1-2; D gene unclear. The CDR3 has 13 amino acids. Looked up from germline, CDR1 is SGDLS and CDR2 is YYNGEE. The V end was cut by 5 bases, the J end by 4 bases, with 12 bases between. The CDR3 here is CASSQMDGYGYTF. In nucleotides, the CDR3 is TGTGCCAGCAGTCAAATGGACGGCTATGGCTACACCTTC.

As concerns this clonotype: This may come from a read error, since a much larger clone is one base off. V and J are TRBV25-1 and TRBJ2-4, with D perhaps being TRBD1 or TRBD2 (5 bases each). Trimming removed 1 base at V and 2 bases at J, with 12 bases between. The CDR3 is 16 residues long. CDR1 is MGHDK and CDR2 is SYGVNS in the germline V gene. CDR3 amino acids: CASSEFHEGSKNIQYF. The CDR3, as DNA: TGTGCCAGCAGTGAATTTCACGAGGGGTCCAAAAACATTCAGTACTTC.

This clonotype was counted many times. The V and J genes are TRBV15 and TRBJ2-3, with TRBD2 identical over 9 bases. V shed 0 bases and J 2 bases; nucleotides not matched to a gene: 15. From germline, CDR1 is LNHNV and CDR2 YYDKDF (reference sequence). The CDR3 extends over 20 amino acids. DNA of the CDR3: TGTGCCACCAGCAGAGATCGTCTTCAAGGTAGCGGGGGATCCACAGATACGCAGTATTTT. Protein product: CATSRDRLQGSGGSTDTQYF.

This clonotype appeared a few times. The CDR3 bases are TGCAGCGTTGAAGGACTAGCGGAGGCTTACGAGCAGTACTTC. Protein product: CSVEGLAEAYEQYF. The rearrangement joins TRBV29-1 to TRBJ2-7, with 9 bases aligning to TRBD2. Germline-derived CDR1 and CDR2 are SQVTM and ANQGSEA. With 1 base clipped from V and 4 bases from J, the junction kept 5 bases outside the gene matches. The CDR3 sequence is 14 residues long.

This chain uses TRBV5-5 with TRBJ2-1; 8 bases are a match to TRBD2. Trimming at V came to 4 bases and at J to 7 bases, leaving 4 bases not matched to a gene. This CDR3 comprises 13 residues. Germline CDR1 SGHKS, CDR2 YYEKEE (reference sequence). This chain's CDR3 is CASSARLANEQFF. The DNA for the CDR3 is TGTGCCAGCAGCGCCCGACTAGCGAATGAGCAGTTCTTC.

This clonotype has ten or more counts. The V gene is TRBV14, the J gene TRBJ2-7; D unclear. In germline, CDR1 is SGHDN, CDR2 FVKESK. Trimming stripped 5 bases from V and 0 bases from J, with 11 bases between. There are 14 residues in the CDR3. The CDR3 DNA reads TGTGCCAGCAGCTCGCGGAGAAGCTCCTACGAGCAGTACGTC. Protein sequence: CASSSRRSSYEQYV.

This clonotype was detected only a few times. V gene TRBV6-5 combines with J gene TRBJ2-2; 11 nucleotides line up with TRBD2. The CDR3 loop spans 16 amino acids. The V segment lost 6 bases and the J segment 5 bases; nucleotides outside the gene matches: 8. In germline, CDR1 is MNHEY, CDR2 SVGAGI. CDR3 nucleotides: TGTGCCAGCAGAGAACCTAGCGGGAGGAGTACCGGGGAGCTGTTTTTT. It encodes CASREPSGRSTGELFF.

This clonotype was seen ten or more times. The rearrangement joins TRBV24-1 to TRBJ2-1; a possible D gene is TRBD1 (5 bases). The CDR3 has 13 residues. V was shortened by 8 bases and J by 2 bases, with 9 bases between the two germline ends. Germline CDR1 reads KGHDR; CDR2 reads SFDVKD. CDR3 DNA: TGTGCCACCACCGGACAAACCTACAATGAGCAGTTCTTC. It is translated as CATTGQTYNEQFF.

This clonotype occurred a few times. The CDR3 reads CASILGAVTGELFF. CDR3 sequence (DNA): TGTGCCAGCATCCTGGGGGCGGTCACCGGGGAGCTGTTTTTT. The J gene is TRBJ2-2, the V gene TRBV11-3; D perhaps matches TRBD1 (6 bases). Trimming shortened V by 7 bases and J by 4 bases, and 13 bases separated the two germline ends. The CDR3 extends over 14 amino acids. Germline loops: CDR1 SGHNT, CDR2 YENEEA.